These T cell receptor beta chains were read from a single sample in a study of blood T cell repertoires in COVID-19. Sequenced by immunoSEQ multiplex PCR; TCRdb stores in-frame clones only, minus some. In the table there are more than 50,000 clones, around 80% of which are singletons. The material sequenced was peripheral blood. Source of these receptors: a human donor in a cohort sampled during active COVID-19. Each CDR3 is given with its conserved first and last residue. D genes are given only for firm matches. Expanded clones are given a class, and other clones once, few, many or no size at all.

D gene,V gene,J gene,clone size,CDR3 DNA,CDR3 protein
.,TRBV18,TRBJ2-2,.,TGTGCCAGCTCACCAGGCGGGACGGCCGGGGAGCTGTTTTTT,CASSPGGTAGELFF
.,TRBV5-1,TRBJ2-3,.,TGCGCCAGCAGCTTGGGAGCGGGTAGCACAGATACGCAGTATTTT,CASSLGAGSTDTQYF
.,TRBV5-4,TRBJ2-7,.,TGTGCCAGCAGCTTGGAGGGGACAACGGCCTACGAGCAGTACTTC,CASSLEGTTAYEQYF
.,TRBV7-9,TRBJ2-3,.,TGTGCCAGCAGCTTGTACGGGGGGCAGACAGATACGCAGTATTTT,CASSLYGGQTDTQYF
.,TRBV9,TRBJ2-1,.,TGTGCCAGCAGCCCCAGCGGCAATGAGCAGTTCTTC,CASSPSGNEQFF
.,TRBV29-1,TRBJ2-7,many,TGCAGCGTTGAAGGCGGCACTACCTACGAGCAGTACTTC,CSVEGGTTYEQYF
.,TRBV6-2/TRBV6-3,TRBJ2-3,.,TGTGCCAGCAGTTACCCCCTAGCGATGGCAGATACGCAGTATTTT,CASSYPLAMADTQYF
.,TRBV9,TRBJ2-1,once,TGTGCCAGCAGCGTAGCAGGGTCAGCTTTTACCATGAATGAGCAGTTCTTC,CASSVAGSAFTMNEQFF
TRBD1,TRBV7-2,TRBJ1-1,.,TGTGCCAGCAGCCCCAGGACAGGGGAGTATTTGAACACTGAAGCTTTCTTT,CASSPRTGEYLNTEAFF
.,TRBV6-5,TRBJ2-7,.,TGTGCCAGCAGTCAGGACAGTGGAACCTACGAGCAGTACTTC,CASSQDSGTYEQYF
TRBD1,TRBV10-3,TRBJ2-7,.,TGTGCCAGCTGGGACAGTTCCTACGAGCAGTACTTC,CASWDSSYEQYF
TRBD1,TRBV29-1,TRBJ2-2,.,TGCAGCGTTGAAGGCGGCGGGACAGGGTCAGCCGGGGAGCTGTTTTTT,CSVEGGGTGSAGELFF
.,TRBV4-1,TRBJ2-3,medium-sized,TGCGCCAGCAGCCAAGATAAGGGTGGGCGGACTAGCACAGATACGCAGTATTTT,CASSQDKGGRTSTDTQYF
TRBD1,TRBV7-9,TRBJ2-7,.,TGTGCCAGCAGCGCCGACAGGGCCGTGAGGGAGCAGTACTTC,CASSADRAVREQYF
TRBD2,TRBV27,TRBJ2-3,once,TGTGCCAGCAGTCCTTCGTGGCTAGCGGGCACAGATACGCAGTATTTT,CASSPSWLAGTDTQYF
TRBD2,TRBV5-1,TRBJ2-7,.,TGCGCCAGCAGCCTGACTAGCGGGATAGGTCCCTACGAGCAGTACTTC,CASSLTSGIGPYEQYF
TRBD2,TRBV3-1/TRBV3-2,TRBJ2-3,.,TGTGCCAGCAGCCAAGATCGGCTAGCGGGAATCCCGCAGTATTTT,CASSQDRLAGIPQYF
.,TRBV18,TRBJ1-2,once,TGTGCCAGCTCACCAAAACAGGGAGCCCTGGATGGCTACACCTTC,CASSPKQGALDGYTF
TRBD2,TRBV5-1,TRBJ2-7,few,TGCGCCAGCAGCCCCGGGACTAGCGCAACCTACGAGCAGTACTTC,CASSPGTSATYEQYF
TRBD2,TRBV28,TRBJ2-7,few,TGTGCCAGCAGTTTTCCTGGTTCTAGCGGGAGTTCCTACGAGCAGTACTTC,CASSFPGSSGSSYEQYF
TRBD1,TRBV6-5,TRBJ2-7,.,TGTGCCAGCACCACAGGGGGCTCCTACGAGCAGTACTTC,CASTTGGSYEQYF
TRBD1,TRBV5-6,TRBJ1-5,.,TGTGCCAGCAGCCCAAAACCGGGACAGGCTAGCAATCAGCCCCAGCATTTT,CASSPKPGQASNQPQHF
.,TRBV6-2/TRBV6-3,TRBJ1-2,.,TGTGCCAGCAGTTACCGGCACAGTTCTGGCTACACCTTC,CASSYRHSSGYTF
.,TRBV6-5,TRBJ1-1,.,TGTGCCAGCAGCGATCGCGGGGGTAAGGATGAAGCTTTCTTT,CASSDRGGKDEAFF
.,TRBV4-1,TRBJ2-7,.,TGCGCCAGCAGCCGAGGGAGTTCCAGCGAGCAGTACTTC,CASSRGSSSEQYF
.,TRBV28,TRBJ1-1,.,TGTGCCAGCAGTTCCCCCGGGGGGGGATATGAAGCTTTCTTT,CASSSPGGGYEAFF
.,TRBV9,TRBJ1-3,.,TGTGCCAGCAGCGCGGACAGCTCTGGAAACACCATATATTTT,CASSADSSGNTIYF
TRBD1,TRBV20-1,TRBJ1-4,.,TGCAGTGCTAGTACCAGGGGGTCTGGTGAAAAACTGTTTTTT,CSASTRGSGEKLFF
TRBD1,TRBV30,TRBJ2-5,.,TGTGCCTGGGAGGGGGCTGTGCGTAGGACCCAGTACTTC,CAWEGAVRRTQYF
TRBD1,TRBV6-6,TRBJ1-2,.,TGTGCCAGCAGACAGACAGGGGAGGACTATGGCTACACCTTC,CASRQTGEDYGYTF
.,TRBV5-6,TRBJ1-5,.,TGTGCCAGCAGCGTTATTAATCAGCCCCAGCATTTT,CASSVINQPQHF
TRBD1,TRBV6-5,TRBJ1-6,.,TGTGCCAGCAGCCAAACCGGGACAGGGGCTTCACCCCTCCACTTT,CASSQTGTGASPLHF
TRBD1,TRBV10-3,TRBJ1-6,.,TGTGCCATCAGTGAGTCCAGCCGGCGAGGACAGGATAATTCACCCCTCCACTTT,CAISESSRRGQDNSPLHF
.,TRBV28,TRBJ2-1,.,TGTGCCAGCGGCGGGACTCGCCTAGAGCAGTTCTTC,CASGGTRLEQFF
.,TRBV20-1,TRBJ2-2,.,TGCAGTGCGCCACTGGGCCGGGAGCTGTTTTTT,CSAPLGRELFF
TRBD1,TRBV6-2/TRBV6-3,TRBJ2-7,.,TGTGCCAGCAGTCGACAGGGGGCGGTCTCCGAGCAGTACTTC,CASSRQGAVSEQYF
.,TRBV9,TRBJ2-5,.,TGTGCCAGCAGCGTAGGCCAGGGGGGAAAGACCCAGTACTTC,CASSVGQGGKTQYF
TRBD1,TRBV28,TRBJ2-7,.,TGTGCCAGCAGTACCCCGGGACAGGGGTTCTACGAGCAGTACTTC,CASSTPGQGFYEQYF
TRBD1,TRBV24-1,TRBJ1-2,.,TGTGCCACCAGTGATCCCGGACAGGGGCGCGGCTACACCTTC,CATSDPGQGRGYTF
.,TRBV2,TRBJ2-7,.,TGTGCTTGCGGGAACTCCTACGAGCAGTACTTC,CACGNSYEQYF
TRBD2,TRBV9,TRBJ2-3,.,TGTGCCAGCAGCGCTCGGACTAGTGGTAACACAGATACGCAGTATTTT,CASSARTSGNTDTQYF
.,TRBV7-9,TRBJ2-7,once,TGTGCCAGCAGCCCCACCTTGAGGGAAGGGTCCTACGAGCAGTACTTC,CASSPTLREGSYEQYF